The next 6 T cell receptor beta chains were all read from a single sample in a study of CD8 T cells in Susac syndrome. A quantity of about 0.5 to 1 ug RNA underwent reverse transcription using random hexamers. TCRdb recomputed calls from the immunoSEQ multiplex PCR reads with MiXCR, one row per CDR3 protein. The repertoire holds roughly 140,000 distinct CDR3 sequences, 85% to 95% seen once, with about 0.16% in the top ten. Sequencing was done on a sample of CD4+ T cells from PBMCs. These receptors all stem from a human donor with Susac syndrome.

This chain connects TRBV4-1 to TRBJ1-3, with 7 bases fitting TRBD1. The V gene end was trimmed by 1 base and the J gene end by 0 bases; junction bases not matched to a gene: 6. The CDR3 consists of 17 residues. CDR1 is MGHRA, CDR2 YSYEKL, per germline. The CDR3 bases are TGCGCCAGCAGCCAAGCAAGGGACAGAGGCTCTGGAAACACCATATATTTT. Amino acids: CASSQARDRGSGNTIYF.

This sequence joins TRBV2 and TRBJ2-7; 8 bases agree with TRBD2. The CDR3 has 12 amino acids. The V gene end was trimmed by 6 bases and the J gene end by 3 bases; junction bases not matched to a gene: 1. CDR1 and CDR2 (germline): SNHLY, FYNNEI. The chain's CDR3 is CASRGLVYEQYF. DNA for the CDR3: TGTGCCAGCAGGGGACTAGTCTACGAGCAGTACTTC.

The chain has TRBV3-1 and TRBJ2-7; maybe TRBD1 (6 bases). CDR1 and CDR2 from the germline V gene are LGHDT and YNNKEL (reference sequence). This CDR3 is 13 amino acids long. V lost 9 bases to trimming and J lost 5 bases, with 17 bases between them. In DNA, the CDR3 is TGTGCCAGAGACCTTAGGGGGACCCACGAGCAGTACTTC. Translated, it gives CARDLRGTHEQYF.

The chain joins TRBV7-8 to TRBJ2-7, with TRBD2 matching over 7 bases. After removal of 8 bases from V and 1 base from J, the junction contained 11 bases not matched to a gene. This CDR3 has 15 residues. In germline, CDR1 is SGHVS, CDR2 FQNEAQ. For the CDR3, the DNA is TGTGCCAGCCAGACGGGGGGTTCGGCTTCCTACGAGCAGTACTTC. Translation gives CASQTGGSASYEQYF.

V usage is TRBV9 and J usage is TRBJ1-2, with D perhaps TRBD1 (6 bases). The CDR3 has 12 residues. V was trimmed by 4 bases and J by 5 bases, leaving 9 bases between them. Per germline, CDR1 SGDLS and CDR2 YYNGEE. CDR3 residues: CASSNQGYGYTF. CDR3 nucleotide sequence: TGTGCCAGCAGCAATCAGGGGTATGGCTACACCTTC.

This clonotype was observed a single time. This sequence joins TRBV11-2 and TRBJ1-6; maybe TRBD1 (5 bases). Per germline, CDR1 SGHAT and CDR2 FQNNGV. The V end lost 3 bases, the J end lost 7 bases, and 10 bases lay between the germline ends. This CDR3 comprises 14 residues. CDR3 bases: TGTGCCAGCAGCTTCTCAGGGCACAATTCACCCCTCCACTTT. Translated, it gives CASSFSGHNSPLHF.